This is a list of T cell receptor beta chains from one sample in a study of CD8 T cells in Susac syndrome. TCRdb re-called the immunoSEQ multiplex PCR reads through MiXCR, storing one row per CDR3 protein. The data hold about 280,000 distinct CDR3 sequences, with about 88% observed a single time. Specimen: CD8+ T cells from PBMCs. The receptors derive from a human donor with multiple sclerosis. Each CDR3 is given with its conserved first and last residue. The order of the fields is clone size, D gene, J gene, V gene, CDR3 DNA, CDR3 protein. The D gene is left open where the match is weak. The listing skips clone size in some rows; elsewhere it reads once, few, many or a size class.

clone size: NA; D gene: NA; J gene: TRBJ1-2; V gene: TRBV5-6; CDR3 DNA: TGTGCCGGCAGCTTGGGACTAATGAGAGGCTACACCTTC; CDR3 protein: CAGSLGLMRGYTF
clone size: NA; D gene: NA; J gene: TRBJ2-5; V gene: TRBV7-9; CDR3 DNA: TGTGCCAGCAGCTTAGAGGCAGAGACCCAGTACTTC; CDR3 protein: CASSLEAETQYF
clone size: NA; D gene: TRBD1; J gene: TRBJ2-1; V gene: TRBV12-3/TRBV12-4; CDR3 DNA: TGTGCCAGCAGTAAGCTAAAGTTGGGACCCAAGGGGGCTGAGCAGTTCTTC; CDR3 protein: CASSKLKLGPKGAEQFF
clone size: NA; D gene: NA; J gene: TRBJ2-7; V gene: TRBV23-1; CDR3 DNA: TGCGCCAGCAGTCCGAAGGGTTGCCCAAACTACGAGCAGTACTTC; CDR3 protein: CASSPKGCPNYEQYF
clone size: NA; D gene: NA; J gene: TRBJ2-3; V gene: TRBV7-9; CDR3 DNA: TGTGCCAGCAGCTCCCCGCCCAATACGCAGTATTTT; CDR3 protein: CASSSPPNTQYF
clone size: NA; D gene: NA; J gene: TRBJ2-3; V gene: TRBV2; CDR3 DNA: TGTGCCAGCAGACCAGGAGGAAGGACGGGAGATACGCAGTATTTT; CDR3 protein: CASRPGGRTGDTQYF
clone size: NA; D gene: NA; J gene: TRBJ2-3; V gene: TRBV9; CDR3 DNA: TGTGCCAGCAGCGGGGACGGGACCCTCACAGATACGCAGTATTTT; CDR3 protein: CASSGDGTLTDTQYF
clone size: NA; D gene: TRBD2; J gene: TRBJ2-1; V gene: TRBV27; CDR3 DNA: TGTGCCAGCAGTACCCCCGGGAGGTCACTATACAATGAGCAGTTCTTC; CDR3 protein: CASSTPGRSLYNEQFF
clone size: NA; D gene: NA; J gene: TRBJ2-7; V gene: TRBV27; CDR3 DNA: TGTGCCAGCAGGCCCGGTTCGCGAGGGACCGAGCAGTACTTC; CDR3 protein: CASRPGSRGTEQYF
clone size: few; D gene: NA; J gene: TRBJ2-7; V gene: TRBV27; CDR3 DNA: TGTGCCAGCAGTTTATCCTCCGCCCGGCGAGAGCAGTACTTC; CDR3 protein: CASSLSSARREQYF
clone size: NA; D gene: NA; J gene: TRBJ2-1; V gene: TRBV7-7; CDR3 DNA: TGTGCTAGCAGCTTAGATCTAGCGCCCTACAATGAGCAGTTCTTC; CDR3 protein: CASSLDLAPYNEQFF
clone size: NA; D gene: NA; J gene: TRBJ2-5; V gene: TRBV3-1; CDR3 DNA: TGTGCCAGCAGCCACCTGACGTCCGGACAAGAGACCCAGTACTTC; CDR3 protein: CASSHLTSGQETQYF
clone size: NA; D gene: NA; J gene: TRBJ2-3; V gene: TRBV21-1; CDR3 DNA: TGTGCCAGCAGCAAAGGGGGAAAGGAAGATACGCAGTATTTT; CDR3 protein: CASSKGGKEDTQYF
clone size: NA; D gene: TRBD1; J gene: TRBJ2-1; V gene: TRBV18; CDR3 DNA: TGTGCCAGCTCACCTGGACAGGGGCTGAATAAGGGGAATGAGCAGTTCTTC; CDR3 protein: CASSPGQGLNKGNEQFF
clone size: NA; D gene: TRBD2; J gene: TRBJ2-3; V gene: TRBV20-1; CDR3 DNA: TGCAGTGCTAGAGATAGGCTAGCGGGACTGACTAGCACAGATACGCAGTATTTT; CDR3 protein: CSARDRLAGLTSTDTQYF
clone size: NA; D gene: TRBD2; J gene: TRBJ2-1; V gene: TRBV27; CDR3 DNA: TGTGCCAGCAGTCCAGGGACTAGCGGGAGATCAATGTACAATGAGCAGTTCTTC; CDR3 protein: CASSPGTSGRSMYNEQFF
clone size: once; D gene: NA; J gene: TRBJ2-2; V gene: TRBV27; CDR3 DNA: TGTGCCAGCAACGGCTTACAGGGATCCGGGGAGCTGTTTTTT; CDR3 protein: CASNGLQGSGELFF
clone size: NA; D gene: NA; J gene: TRBJ2-1; V gene: TRBV27; CDR3 DNA: TGTGCCAGCAGTTTTGGGGGGTCCCACAATGAGCAGTTCTTC; CDR3 protein: CASSFGGSHNEQFF
clone size: NA; D gene: TRBD2; J gene: TRBJ2-1; V gene: TRBV5-6; CDR3 DNA: TGTGCCAGCAGCCTTTCATGGAGCGGGAGGAATGAGCAGTTCTTC; CDR3 protein: CASSLSWSGRNEQFF
clone size: NA; D gene: TRBD1; J gene: TRBJ2-7; V gene: TRBV7-9; CDR3 DNA: TGTGCCAGCAGCGGGACAGGTCGGGAGCAGTACTTC; CDR3 protein: CASSGTGREQYF
clone size: NA; D gene: NA; J gene: TRBJ1-5; V gene: TRBV2; CDR3 DNA: TGTGCCAGCAGTGAGTCGCAGGGGAGGAATCAGCCCCAGCATTTT; CDR3 protein: CASSESQGRNQPQHF
clone size: NA; D gene: NA; J gene: TRBJ1-1; V gene: TRBV7-9; CDR3 DNA: TGTGCCAGCAGCTCGCGGACCATGAACACTGAAGCTTTCTTT; CDR3 protein: CASSSRTMNTEAFF
clone size: NA; D gene: TRBD1; J gene: TRBJ2-1; V gene: TRBV2; CDR3 DNA: TGTGCCAGCAGTGAGAGACAGGGGTTTAACAATGAGCAGTTCTTC; CDR3 protein: CASSERQGFNNEQFF